Below are 12 T cell receptor beta chains sequenced from a single sample in a study of OX40 agonist ivuxolimab in advanced cancers. TCRdb keeps only in-frame clones here, not all; method: immunoSEQ multiplex PCR. This table has 25,000 to 30,000 clones, roughly 77% appearing once. Sequencing was performed on CD4+ or CD8+ T cells sorted from blood, taken in a trial of the OX40 agonist ivuxolimab. The receptors were sampled from an adult with an advanced solid tumor such as melanoma, head and neck, liver or kidney cancer.

The V and J genes are TRBV4-1 and TRBJ2-1, with D unclear. The CDR3 is 12 amino acids. V shed 6 bases and J shed 9 bases, with 12 bases lying between them. CDR1 is MGHRA, CDR2 YSYEKL, per germline. CDR3 DNA: TGCGCCAGCAGTCCGCCATGGGGTGAGCAGTTCTTC. Translated, it gives CASSPPWGEQFF.

The CDR3 DNA reads TGCGCCAGCAGTGAGTCGACGGGCAAAAACTACGAGCAGTACTTC. It specifies CASSESTGKNYEQYF. The rearrangement links TRBV10-1 to TRBJ2-7; unclear D gene. The CDR3 is 15 residues long. V lost 0 bases to trimming and J lost 3 bases, with 12 bases between them. The germline CDR1 and CDR2 sequences are WNHNN and SYGVQD (reference sequence).

On this clone itself: The sample carries other DNA sequences with the same CDR3. The chain links TRBV2 to TRBJ1-2; D possibly corresponds to TRBD1 (5 bases). This CDR3 contains 12 residues. The V end lost 4 bases, the J end lost 4 bases, and 7 bases lay between the germline ends. CDR1 SNHLY and CDR2 FYNNEI come from the germline V gene. CDR3 protein: CASSGGGYGYTF. CDR3 coding DNA: TGTGCCAGCAGTGGTGGGGGCTATGGCTACACCTTC. The full variable domain, in which reference TRBV2 and TRBJ1-2 provide the parts outside the CDR3, is EPEVTQTPSHQVTQMGQEVILRCVPISNHLYFYWYRQILGQKVEFLVSFYNNEISEKSEIFDDQFSVERPDGSNFTLKIRSTKLEDSAMYFCASSGGGYGYTFGSGTRLTVV.

This clone was observed a few times. The chain combines TRBV6-5 with TRBJ1-6; possible D gene TRBD1, 5 bases. V lost 2 bases and J 4 bases, leaving 12 bases between the germline ends. The CDR3 loop spans 16 amino acids. Germline V lookup: CDR1 MNHEY, CDR2 SVGAGI. CDR3 in amino acids: CASSYGREIYNSPLHF. The DNA for the CDR3 is TGTGCCAGCAGTTACGGCAGGGAAATTTATAATTCACCCCTCCACTTT.

Points on this clone: The junction does not match germline at one end; this may be a read error. The V call is TRBV2, the J call TRBJ2-7; 11 bases are a match to TRBD1. The CDR3 sequence is 15 residues long. Germline V gene lookup returns CDR1 SNHLY and CDR2 FYNNEI. The CDR3: CASSVGQGVSHEQYF. The CDR3 bases are TGTGCCAGCAGTGTGGGACAGGGGGTCTCCCACGAGCAGTACTTC.

The chain links TRBV18 to TRBJ2-3; D is ambiguous. Germline CDR1 KGHSH, CDR2 LQKENI. The CDR3 totals 11 residues. Trimming shortened V by 3 bases and J by 3 bases, and 1 base separated the two germline ends. The CDR3 bases are TGTGCCAGCTCACCGACAGATACGCAGTATTTT. Residues: CASSPTDTQYF. The full variable domain, with the rest looked up from reference TRBV18 and TRBJ2-3, is NAGVMQNPRHLVRRRGQEARLRCSPMKGHSHVYWYRQLPEEGLKFMVYLQKENIIDESGMPKERFSAEFPKEGPSILRIQQVVRGDSAAYFCASSPTDTQYFGPGTRLTVL.

The chain uses TRBV28 and TRBJ2-7; the match to TRBD1 covers 9 bases. The CDR3 length is 15 residues. V shed 4 bases, J shed 9 bases, and the junction held 13 bases outside the gene matches. The V gene's germline CDR1 is MDHEN and CDR2 SYDVKM. CDR3 in DNA: TGTGCCAGCAGTTACTCCACAGGGGGCGCGACCGGGCAGTACTTC. Translating it yields CASSYSTGGATGQYF.

This clone was recorded a few times. The CDR3 loop is CASSPWTRYSNQPQHF. The CDR3 DNA reads TGTGCCAGTAGTCCCTGGACAAGGTATAGCAATCAGCCCCAGCATTTT. The chain combines TRBV19 with TRBJ1-5, with TRBD1 as a possible D gene (5 bases). Trimming pared 5 bases from V and 0 bases from J, leaving 14 bases between. The germline CDR1 and CDR2 sequences are LNHDA and SQIVND (reference sequence). The CDR3 contains 16 residues.

Only a few counts were recorded for this clone. The rearrangement joins TRBV7-9 to TRBJ2-5; 7 bases are a match to TRBD1. CDR3 length: 18 residues. The junction had 20 bases not matched to a gene; V was cut back by 5 bases and J by 5 bases. The germline V gene has CDR1 SEHNR and CDR2 FQNEAQ (reference sequence). The CDR3 loop reads CASSGHSTTGVRWETQYF. In DNA, the CDR3 is TGTGCCAGCAGCGGTCATTCTACTACAGGGGTGCGATGGGAGACCCAGTACTTC.

The table lists this clone with a count of one. This chain connects TRBV6-7 to TRBJ2-3; D might be TRBD1 or TRBD2, each matching 6 bases. TRBV6-7 is assigned to the ORF class and has an uncertain function. The CDR3 is 13 residues long. Deletions cut 7 bases from V and 5 bases from J, with 13 bases between. The CDR3 sequence: CASIGGRGDTQYF. CDR3 DNA: TGTGCCAGCATAGGGGGGCGCGGAGATACGCAGTATTTT.

This clone has just a few counts. The chain recombines TRBV7-9 with TRBJ1-4, with 10 bases aligning to TRBD1. Germline-derived CDR1 and CDR2 are SEHNR and FQNEAQ (reference sequence). The CDR3 is 17 amino acids. V shed 1 base and J 4 bases; nucleotides not matched to a gene: 6. The CDR3 DNA reads TGTGCCAGCAGCTTAGGCTACCGGGACAGGGGTAATGAAAAACTGTTTTTT. Its translation is CASSLGYRDRGNEKLFF. Full variable domain (remainder filled in from reference TRBV7-9 and TRBJ1-4): DTGVSQNPRHKITKRGQNVTFRCDPISEHNRLYWYRQTLGQGPEFLTYFQNEAQLEKSRLLSDRFSAERPKGSFSTLEIQRTEQGDSAMYLCASSLGYRDRGNEKLFFGSGTQLSVL.

V usage is TRBV27 and J usage is TRBJ2-3, with 7 bases that match TRBD2. The CDR3 runs 18 residues. Per the germline V gene, CDR1 is MNHEY and CDR2 is SMNVEV (reference sequence). V shed 2 bases and J 1 base; nucleotides not matched to a gene: 12. In DNA form, the CDR3 reads TGTGCCAGCAGTTTACGGGGGGTTACGGGATGGGGCACAGATACGCAGTATTTT. Its protein product is CASSLRGVTGWGTDTQYF.